This TCR beta chain was observed in a study of shared clonotypes between healthy human individuals. Study-level results: The genetic and exposure-history diversity represented was limited by few donors. Non-shared clonotypes displayed generation probabilities falling below those of clonotypes present in all four donors.

CDR1 SGHVS and CDR2 FQNEAQ come from the germline V gene. This CDR3 comprises 15 residues. Between the trimmed V and J ends, which lost 4 bases and 2 bases, there was a span of 14 bases. Data came from immunoSEQ multiplex PCR; TCRdb stores just in-frame clones and leaves some out. This sample carries about 1,500,000 clones, 96% of them seen once, and the ten largest clones take about 1.2%. Remarks on this clone: The antigen remains undetermined.

The receptor comes from a man aged 30-40 years in good health. The V call is TRBV7-8, the J call TRBJ1-2; D might be TRBD1 (6 bases). The sample was naive CD4+ T cells sorted from blood. Specified subset: CD45RA+ positively selected. The CDR3 is CASSSPLQGNYGYTF. The CDR3 bases are TGTGCCAGCAGCTCCCCGCTACAGGGAAACTATGGCTACACCTTC.